This TCR beta chain originates from a study of identical twins. Remarks on this clonotype: As yet, its antigen is unknown.

The study, taken as a whole, reports: Fewer insertions marked abundant cord blood beta clonotypes; young adult naive trended weakly, memory not at all.

This CDR3 spans 18 amino acids. Germline-derived CDR1 and CDR2 are SGHDN and FVKESK. With 5 bases removed from V and 2 bases from J, the gap between germline ends came to 22 bases. A universal primer site came from template switching; cDNA carried unique molecular identifiers. TCRdb re-analysed the 5' RACE reads in MiXCR, keeping a single row per CDR3 protein. The table has 300,000 to 400,000 distinct CDR3 sequences, 9% to 15% seen once. These data were also filed under a second study, of yellow fever vaccine responses in identical twins.

The TCR sequence derives from a woman aged 18 to 35 in good health. Sequencing was performed on CD8+ T cells sorted from blood. The J gene is TRBJ2-1, the V gene TRBV14; D tentatively fits TRBD1 or TRBD2 (6 bases each). The CDR3 DNA sequence: TGTGCCAGCAGCGCAGGGGCGAGGACTATCAATACCTACAATGAGCAGTTCTTC. Amino acid sequence: CASSAGARTINTYNEQFF.